This record concerns one T cell receptor (beta chain) sequence. The CDR3 runs 14 residues. Germline trimming cut 5 bases from V and 6 bases from J; bases unmatched to any gene: 9. Germline values: CDR1 SGHRS, CDR2 YFSETQ. This specimen comes from a study of patients and donors after allogeneic stem cell transplantation. TCRdb analysed the RT-PCR reads with MiXCR anew, one entry per CDR3 protein. The sample has 900,000 to 1,000,000 distinct CDR3 sequences; approximately 19% are singletons. This clonotype was sampled from a human donor who was either an allogeneic HSCT recipient or a stem cell or donor lymphocyte infusion donor (not recorded which). It is not recorded whose cells these are; they may come from a transplant donor. The sequenced material came from blood, either unsorted or a sorted T cell fraction (not recorded which). The chain links TRBV5-1 to TRBJ2-7, with 9 bases that match TRBD1. CDR3 DNA sequence: TGCGCCAGCAGGGGGACAGGGTTTTTTTTCGAGCAGTACTTC. Its translation: CASRGTGFFFEQYF.